This TCR beta chain was sequenced for a study of shared clonotypes between healthy human individuals. The germline gives CDR1 SQVTM, CDR2 ANQGSEA. The CDR3 consists of 14 residues. CD8 cells classed as naive were CD45RO-negative and positively selected for CCR7, excluding terminally differentiated effector memory CD45RA+ cells. This clone was found once. The data were produced by immunoSEQ multiplex PCR, yet TCRdb's version contains in-frame clones alone and is incomplete. Seen here are about 2,100,000 clones, about 92% observed once, and the top ten hold under 2%. The clonotype originates from a man younger than 35 in good health. Some clones in this sample may be carry-over from other donors' samples. Sequenced sample: naive CD8+ T cells from PBMCs. The rearrangement uses TRBV29-1 and TRBJ2-5, with TRBD2 matching 7 bases. Judging by the DNA end, TRBJ2-7 fits better; the J call may be wrong. The CDR3 here is CSVGERGYSYEQYF. CDR3 in DNA: TGCAGCGTTGGGGAGCGGGGTTACTCCTACGAGCAGTACTTC.